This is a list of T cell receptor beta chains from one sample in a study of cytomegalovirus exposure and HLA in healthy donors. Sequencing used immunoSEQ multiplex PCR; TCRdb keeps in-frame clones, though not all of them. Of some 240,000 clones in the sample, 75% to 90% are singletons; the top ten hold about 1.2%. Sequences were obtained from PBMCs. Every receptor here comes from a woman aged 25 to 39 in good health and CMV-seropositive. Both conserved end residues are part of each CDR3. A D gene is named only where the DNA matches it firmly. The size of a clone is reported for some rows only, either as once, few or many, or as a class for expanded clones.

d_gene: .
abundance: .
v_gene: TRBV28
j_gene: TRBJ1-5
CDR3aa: CASSFQAGPVQPQHF
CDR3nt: TGTGCCAGCAGTTTCCAGGCGGGGCCCGTTCAGCCCCAGCATTTT

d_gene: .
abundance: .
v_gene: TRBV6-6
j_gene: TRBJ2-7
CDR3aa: CASSRTESTYEQYF
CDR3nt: TGTGCCAGCAGTCGGACAGAATCTACCTACGAGCAGTACTTC

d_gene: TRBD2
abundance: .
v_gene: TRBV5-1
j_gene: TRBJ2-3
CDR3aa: CASSRWGTRGTDTQYF
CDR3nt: TGCGCCAGCAGCCGCTGGGGGACTAGGGGCACAGATACGCAGTATTTT

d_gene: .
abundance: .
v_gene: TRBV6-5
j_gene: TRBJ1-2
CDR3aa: CASSWRGGSYGYTF
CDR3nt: TGTGCCAGCAGTTGGCGGGGCGGGAGCTATGGCTACACCTTC

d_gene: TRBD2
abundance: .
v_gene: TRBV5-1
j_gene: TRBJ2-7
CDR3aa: CASSSLSSGRGEQYF
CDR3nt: TGCGCCAGCAGCTCCCTATCTAGCGGGAGAGGCGAGCAGTACTTC

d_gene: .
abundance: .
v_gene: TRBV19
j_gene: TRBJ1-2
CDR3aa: CASSIDLPTGMNYGYTF
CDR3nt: TGTGCCAGTAGTATAGACCTTCCCACAGGGATGAACTATGGCTACACCTTC

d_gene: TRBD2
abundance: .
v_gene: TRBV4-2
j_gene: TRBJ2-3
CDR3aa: CASSQDEREGLYDTQYF
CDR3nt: TGTGCCAGCAGCCAAGATGAGCGGGAGGGCCTTTATGATACGCAGTATTTT

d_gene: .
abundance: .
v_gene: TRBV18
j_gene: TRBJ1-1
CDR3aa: CASSRTTGGMLNTEAFF
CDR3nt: TGTGCCAGCTCACGAACGACAGGAGGAATGTTGAACACTGAAGCTTTCTTT

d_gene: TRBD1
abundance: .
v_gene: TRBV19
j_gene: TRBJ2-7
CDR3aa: CASSSGQGLYEQYF
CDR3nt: TGTGCCAGTAGTTCGGGACAGGGCCTCTACGAGCAGTACTTC

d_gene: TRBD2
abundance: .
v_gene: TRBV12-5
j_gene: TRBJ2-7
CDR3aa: CASGLPLGSSGMSYEQYF
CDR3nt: TGTGCTAGTGGTTTGCCACTCGGATCTAGCGGGATGTCCTACGAGCAGTACTTC

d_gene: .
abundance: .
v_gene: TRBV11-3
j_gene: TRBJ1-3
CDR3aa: CASSQGQSSGNTIYF
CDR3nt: TGTGCCAGCAGCCAGGGACAATCCTCTGGAAACACCATATATTTT

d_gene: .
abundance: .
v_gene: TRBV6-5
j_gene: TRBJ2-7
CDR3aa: CASSPVSRSSYEQYF
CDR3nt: TGTGCCAGCAGCCCAGTCTCGAGGAGCTCCTACGAGCAGTACTTC

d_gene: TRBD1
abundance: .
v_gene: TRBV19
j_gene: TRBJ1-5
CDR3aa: CASSLRQGRYSNQPQHF
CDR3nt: TGTGCCAGTAGTCTCCGACAGGGCCGTTATAGCAATCAGCCCCAGCATTTT

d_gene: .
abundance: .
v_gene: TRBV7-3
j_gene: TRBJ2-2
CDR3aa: CASRLSGGAGELFF
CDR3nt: TGTGCCAGCAGATTGAGTGGAGGGGCCGGGGAGCTGTTTTTT

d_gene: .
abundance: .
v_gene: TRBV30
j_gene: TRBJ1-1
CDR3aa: CAWSTGLGTEAFF
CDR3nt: TGTGCCTGGAGTACAGGGTTGGGCACTGAAGCTTTCTTT

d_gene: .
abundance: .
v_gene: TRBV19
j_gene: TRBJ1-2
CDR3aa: CASSQGLDGYTF
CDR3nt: TGTGCCAGTAGCCAGGGGTTGGATGGCTACACCTTC

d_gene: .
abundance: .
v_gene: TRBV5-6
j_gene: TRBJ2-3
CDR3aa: CASSFGGDTQYF
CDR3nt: TGTGCCAGCAGCTTCGGGGGAGATACGCAGTATTTT

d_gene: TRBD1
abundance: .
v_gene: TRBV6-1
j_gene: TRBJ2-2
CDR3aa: CASSEFVQGAGELFF
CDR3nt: TGTGCCAGCAGTGAATTTGTACAGGGGGCCGGGGAGCTGTTTTTT

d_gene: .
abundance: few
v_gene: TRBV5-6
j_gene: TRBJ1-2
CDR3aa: CASSQTPSYGYTF
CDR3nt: TGTGCCAGCAGCCAGACACCCTCCTATGGCTACACCTTC

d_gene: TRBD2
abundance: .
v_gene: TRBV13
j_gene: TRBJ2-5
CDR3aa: CASSSPGPPGRKTQYF
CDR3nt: TGTGCCAGCAGCTCCCCGGGACCCCCCGGGAGGAAAACCCAGTACTTC

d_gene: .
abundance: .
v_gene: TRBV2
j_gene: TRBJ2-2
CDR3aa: CASRADTGELFF
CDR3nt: TGTGCCAGCAGAGCGGACACCGGGGAGCTGTTTTTT

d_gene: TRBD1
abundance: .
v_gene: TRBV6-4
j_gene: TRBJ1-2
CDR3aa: CASSDIPDRVRYGYTF
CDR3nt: TGTGCCAGCAGTGACATACCCGACAGGGTTCGCTATGGCTACACCTTC

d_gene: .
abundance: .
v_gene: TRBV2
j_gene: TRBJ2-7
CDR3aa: CASSESGRQKYEQYF
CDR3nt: TGTGCCAGCAGTGAATCAGGCCGCCAAAAATACGAGCAGTACTTC

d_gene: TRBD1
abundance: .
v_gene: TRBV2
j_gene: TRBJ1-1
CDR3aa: CASSEKLGTGGTEAFF
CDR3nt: TGTGCCAGCAGTGAGAAATTAGGGACAGGGGGCACTGAAGCTTTCTTT

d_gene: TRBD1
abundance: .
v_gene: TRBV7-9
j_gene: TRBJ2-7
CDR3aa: CASSAAGTATSYEQYF
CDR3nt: TGTGCCAGCAGCGCAGCCGGGACAGCCACCTCCTACGAGCAGTACTTC

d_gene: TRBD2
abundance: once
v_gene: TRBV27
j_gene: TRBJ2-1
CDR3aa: CAISAGNYNEQFF
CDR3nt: TGTGCCATCTCAGCGGGAAACTACAATGAGCAGTTCTTC

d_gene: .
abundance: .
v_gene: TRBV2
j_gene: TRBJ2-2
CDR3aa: CASSAPGLPGELFF
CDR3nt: TGTGCCAGCAGTGCGCCGGGGTTACCCGGGGAGCTGTTTTTT

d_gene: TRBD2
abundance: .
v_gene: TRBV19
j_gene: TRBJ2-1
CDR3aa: CASSISGLVRLSSYNEQFF
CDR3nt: TGTGCCAGTAGTATATCGGGACTAGTTAGATTGAGCTCCTACAATGAGCAGTTCTTC

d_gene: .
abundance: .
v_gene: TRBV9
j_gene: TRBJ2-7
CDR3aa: CASSVGAGEGTYEQYF
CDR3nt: TGTGCCAGCAGCGTGGGGGCAGGGGAGGGAACCTACGAGCAGTACTTC

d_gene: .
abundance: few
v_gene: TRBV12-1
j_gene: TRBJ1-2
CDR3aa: CASSPTLLLVEPPPGYTF
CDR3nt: TGTGCCAGCAGCCCCACTCTCCTTCTCGTTGAACCACCCCCTGGCTACACCTTC

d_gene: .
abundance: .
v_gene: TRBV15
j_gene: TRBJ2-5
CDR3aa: CATSRDSGAGTQYF
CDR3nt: TGTGCCACCAGCAGAGATAGTGGGGCAGGGACCCAGTACTTC

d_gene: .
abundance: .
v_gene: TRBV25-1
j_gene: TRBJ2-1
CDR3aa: CASSDLGGEGNEQFF
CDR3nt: TGTGCCAGCAGTGATTTAGGGGGAGAAGGGAATGAGCAGTTCTTC

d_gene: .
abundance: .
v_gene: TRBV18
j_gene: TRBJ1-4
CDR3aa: CASSLFTATTNEKLFF
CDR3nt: TGTGCCAGCTCATTATTTACAGCTACAACTAATGAAAAACTGTTTTTT

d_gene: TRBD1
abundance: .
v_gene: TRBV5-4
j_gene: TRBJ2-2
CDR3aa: CASSRPGQGRGGELFF
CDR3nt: TGTGCCAGCAGCCGACCGGGACAGGGGAGGGGCGGGGAGCTGTTTTTT

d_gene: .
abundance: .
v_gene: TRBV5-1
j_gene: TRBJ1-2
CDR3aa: CASSSETSGGYGYTF
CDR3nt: TGCGCCAGCAGCTCCGAAACGTCAGGAGGGTATGGCTACACCTTC

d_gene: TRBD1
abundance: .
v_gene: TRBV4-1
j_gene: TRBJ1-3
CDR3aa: CASTGQGGNTIYF
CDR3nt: TGCGCCAGTACGGGACAGGGGGGAAACACCATATATTTT

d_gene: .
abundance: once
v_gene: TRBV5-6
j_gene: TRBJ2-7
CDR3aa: CASSLAEEKHEQYF
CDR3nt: TGTGCCAGCAGCTTGGCCGAGGAAAAACACGAGCAGTACTTC

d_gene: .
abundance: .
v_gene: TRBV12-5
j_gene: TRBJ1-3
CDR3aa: CASVPRIGYPLRGSGNTIYF
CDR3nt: TGTGCTAGTGTCCCTAGGATCGGGTATCCCCTGCGAGGCTCTGGAAACACCATATATTTT

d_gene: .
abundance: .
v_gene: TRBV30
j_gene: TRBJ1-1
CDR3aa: CACFAGWATEAFF
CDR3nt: TGTGCCTGTTTTGCGGGCTGGGCCACTGAAGCTTTCTTT

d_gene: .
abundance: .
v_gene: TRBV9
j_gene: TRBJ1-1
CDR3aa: CASSGPNGVGNTEAFF
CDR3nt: TGTGCCAGCAGCGGTCCCAACGGGGTAGGAAACACTGAAGCTTTCTTT

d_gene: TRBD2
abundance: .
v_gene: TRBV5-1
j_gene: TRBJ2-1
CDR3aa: CASSTGTSTNEQFF
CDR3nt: TGCGCCAGCAGCACAGGGACTAGTACCAATGAGCAGTTCTTC

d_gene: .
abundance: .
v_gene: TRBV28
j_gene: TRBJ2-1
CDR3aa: CASSFLGEEENYNEQFF
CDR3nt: TGTGCCAGCAGTTTCCTCGGGGAGGAGGAAAACTACAATGAGCAGTTCTTC

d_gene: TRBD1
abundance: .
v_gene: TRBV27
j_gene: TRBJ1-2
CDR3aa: CASRTGTGVGYTF
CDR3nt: TGTGCCAGCAGGACCGGGACAGGGGTGGGCTACACCTTC

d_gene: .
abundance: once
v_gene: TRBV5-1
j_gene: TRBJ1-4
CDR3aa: CASSFLFQAGEKLFF
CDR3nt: TGCGCCAGCAGCTTCCTTTTTCAGGCGGGAGAAAAACTGTTTTTT

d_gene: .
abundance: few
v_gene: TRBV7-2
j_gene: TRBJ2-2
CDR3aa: CASSRNGGFNTGELFF
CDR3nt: TGTGCCAGCAGCAGGAATGGAGGGTTCAACACCGGGGAGCTGTTTTTT

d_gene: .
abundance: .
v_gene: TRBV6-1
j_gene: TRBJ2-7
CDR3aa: CASSERWGESSYEQYF
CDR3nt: TGTGCCAGCAGTGAACGGTGGGGGGAGAGCTCCTACGAGCAGTACTTC

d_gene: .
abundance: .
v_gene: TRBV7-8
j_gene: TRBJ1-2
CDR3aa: CASSFQGPGNYGYTF
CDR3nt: TGTGCCAGCAGCTTTCAGGGCCCCGGCAACTATGGCTACACCTTC

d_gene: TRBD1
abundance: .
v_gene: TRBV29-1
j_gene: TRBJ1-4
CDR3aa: CSVVQGNEKLFF
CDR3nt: TGCAGCGTCGTACAGGGGAATGAAAAACTGTTTTTT

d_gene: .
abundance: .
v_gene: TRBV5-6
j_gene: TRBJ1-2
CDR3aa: CASSARDKEFSSYGYTF
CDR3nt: TGTGCCAGCAGCGCCCGGGACAAAGAATTCTCGTCCTATGGCTACACCTTC

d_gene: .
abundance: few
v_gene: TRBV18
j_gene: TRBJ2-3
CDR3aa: CASSPSAGLTDTQYF
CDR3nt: TGTGCCAGCTCACCTTCGGCGGGGCTCACAGATACGCAGTATTTT

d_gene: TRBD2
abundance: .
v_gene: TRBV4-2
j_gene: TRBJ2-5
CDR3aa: CASSQEGSGSYQETQYF
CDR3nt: TGTGCCAGCAGCCAAGAAGGAAGCGGGAGTTACCAAGAGACCCAGTACTTC

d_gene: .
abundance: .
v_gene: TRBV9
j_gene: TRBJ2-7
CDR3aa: CASSVAPTSTYEQYF
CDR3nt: TGTGCCAGCAGCGTAGCCCCGACTAGTACCTACGAGCAGTACTTC

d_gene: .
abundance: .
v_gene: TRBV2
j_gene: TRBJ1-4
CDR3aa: CASRGGRLNEKLFF
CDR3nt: TGTGCCAGCAGGGGGGGTAGGCTAAATGAAAAACTGTTTTTT

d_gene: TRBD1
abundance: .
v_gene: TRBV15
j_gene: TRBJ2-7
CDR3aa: CATSPFRQGLNEQYF
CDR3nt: TGTGCCACCAGTCCGTTTCGACAGGGATTGAACGAGCAGTACTTC